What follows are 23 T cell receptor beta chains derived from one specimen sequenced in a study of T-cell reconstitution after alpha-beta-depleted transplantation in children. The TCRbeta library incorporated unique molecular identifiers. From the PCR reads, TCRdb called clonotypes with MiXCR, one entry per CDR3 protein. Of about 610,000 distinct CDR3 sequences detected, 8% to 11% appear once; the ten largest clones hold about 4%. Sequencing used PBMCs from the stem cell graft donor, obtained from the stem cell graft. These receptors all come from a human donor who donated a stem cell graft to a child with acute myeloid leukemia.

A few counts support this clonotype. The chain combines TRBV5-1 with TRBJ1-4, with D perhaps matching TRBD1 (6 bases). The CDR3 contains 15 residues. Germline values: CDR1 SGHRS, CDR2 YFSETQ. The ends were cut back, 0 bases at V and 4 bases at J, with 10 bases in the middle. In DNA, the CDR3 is TGCGCCAGCAGCTTGGACGGACAGCTTAATGAAAAACTGTTTTTT. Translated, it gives CASSLDGQLNEKLFF.

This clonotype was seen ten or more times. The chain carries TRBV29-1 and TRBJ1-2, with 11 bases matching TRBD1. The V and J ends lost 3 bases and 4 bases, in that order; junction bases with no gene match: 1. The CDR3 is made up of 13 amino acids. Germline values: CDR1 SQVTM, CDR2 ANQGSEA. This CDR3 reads CSVEGQGVYGYTF. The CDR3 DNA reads TGCAGCGTTGAGGGACAGGGGGTCTATGGCTACACCTTC.

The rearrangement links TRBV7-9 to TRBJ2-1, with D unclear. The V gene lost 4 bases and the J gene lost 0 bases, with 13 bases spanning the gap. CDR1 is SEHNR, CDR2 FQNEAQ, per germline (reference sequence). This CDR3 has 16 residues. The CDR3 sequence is CASSSITATSYNEQFF. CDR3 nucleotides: TGTGCCAGCAGCTCTATTACAGCCACCTCCTACAATGAGCAGTTCTTC.

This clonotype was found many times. The CDR3 DNA sequence: TGCAGTGCTAGCGGGAGCGCGAACACCGGGGAGCTGTTTTTT. Protein product: CSASGSANTGELFF. The V call is TRBV20-1, the J call TRBJ2-2; D might be TRBD2 (6 bases). Germline V gene data show CDR1 as DFQATT and CDR2 as SNEGSKA (reference sequence). The V and J ends lost 3 bases and 0 bases respectively, with 8 bases between them. This CDR3 contains 14 residues.

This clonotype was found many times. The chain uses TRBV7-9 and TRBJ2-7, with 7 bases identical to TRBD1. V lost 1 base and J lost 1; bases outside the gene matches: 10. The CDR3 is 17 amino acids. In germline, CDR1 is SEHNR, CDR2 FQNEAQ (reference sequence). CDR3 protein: CASSLGFPGQISYEQYF. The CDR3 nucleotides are TGTGCCAGCAGCTTAGGATTCCCGGGACAGATTTCCTACGAGCAGTACTTC.

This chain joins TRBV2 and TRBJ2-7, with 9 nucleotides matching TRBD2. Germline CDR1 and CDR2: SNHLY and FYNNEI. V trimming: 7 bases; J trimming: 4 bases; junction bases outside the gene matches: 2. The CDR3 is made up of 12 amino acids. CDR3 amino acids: CASTLAGYEQYF. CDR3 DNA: TGTGCCAGCACCCTAGCGGGGTACGAGCAGTACTTC.

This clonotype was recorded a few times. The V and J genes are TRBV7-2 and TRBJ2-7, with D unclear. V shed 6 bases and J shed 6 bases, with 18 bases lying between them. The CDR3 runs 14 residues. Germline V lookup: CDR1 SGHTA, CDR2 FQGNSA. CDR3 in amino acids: CASRLGSKGGEQYF. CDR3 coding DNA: TGTGCCAGCAGACTTGGATCGAAAGGTGGCGAGCAGTACTTC.

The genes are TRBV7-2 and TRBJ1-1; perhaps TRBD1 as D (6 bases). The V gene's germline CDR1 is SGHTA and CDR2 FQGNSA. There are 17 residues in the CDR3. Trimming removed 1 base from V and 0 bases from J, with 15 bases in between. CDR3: CASSLVSTGRLNTEAFF. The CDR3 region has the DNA TGTGCCAGCAGCTTAGTTTCCACAGGGAGGTTGAACACTGAAGCTTTCTTT.

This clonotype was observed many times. The CDR3 DNA is TGCAGTGCTAGAGATCGAGGGGAGGCTCAGCCCCAGCATTTT. Protein: CSARDRGEAQPQHF. This chain links TRBV20-1 with TRBJ1-5; a possible D gene is TRBD1 (5 bases). CDR3 size: 14 residues. Germline CDR1 and CDR2: DFQATT and SNEGSKA (reference sequence). Trimming removed 0 bases at V and 6 bases at J, with 12 bases between.

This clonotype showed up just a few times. The CDR3 sequence: CAISVREGKDGYTF. For the CDR3, the DNA is TGTGCCATCAGCGTACGGGAGGGGAAGGATGGCTACACCTTC. This sequence joins TRBV10-3 and TRBJ1-2; TRBD1 might be the D (5 bases). From germline, CDR1 is ENHRY and CDR2 SYGVKD. Trimming stripped 6 bases from V and 6 bases from J, with 17 bases between. The CDR3 has 14 residues.

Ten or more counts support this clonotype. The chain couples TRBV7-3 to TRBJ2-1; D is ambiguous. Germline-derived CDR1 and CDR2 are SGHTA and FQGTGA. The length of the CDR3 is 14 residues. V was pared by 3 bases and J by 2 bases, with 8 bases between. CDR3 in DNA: TGTGCCAGCAGCTTGGGCGGAACCTACAATGAGCAGTTCTTC. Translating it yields CASSLGGTYNEQFF.

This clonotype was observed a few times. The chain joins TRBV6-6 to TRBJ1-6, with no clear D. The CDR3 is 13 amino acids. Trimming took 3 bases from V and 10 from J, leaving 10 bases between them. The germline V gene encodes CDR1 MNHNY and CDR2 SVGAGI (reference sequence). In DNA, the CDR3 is TGTGCCAGCAGTTATGTTGGCGGATCACCCCTCCACTTT. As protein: CASSYVGGSPLHF.

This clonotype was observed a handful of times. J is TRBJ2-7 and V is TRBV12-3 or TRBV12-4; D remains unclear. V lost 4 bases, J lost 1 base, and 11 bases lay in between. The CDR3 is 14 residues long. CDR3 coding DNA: TGTGCCAGCAGTTCGGTCCTCCAATCCTACGAGCAGTACTTC. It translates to CASSSVLQSYEQYF.

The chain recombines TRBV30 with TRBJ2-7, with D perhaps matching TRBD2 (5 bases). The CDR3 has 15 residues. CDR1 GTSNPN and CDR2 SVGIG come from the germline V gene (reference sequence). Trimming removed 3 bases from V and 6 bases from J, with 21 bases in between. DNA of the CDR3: TGTGCCTGGAGGGTAGGACTGAACCCTAACTCCGAGCAGTACTTC. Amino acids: CAWRVGLNPNSEQYF.

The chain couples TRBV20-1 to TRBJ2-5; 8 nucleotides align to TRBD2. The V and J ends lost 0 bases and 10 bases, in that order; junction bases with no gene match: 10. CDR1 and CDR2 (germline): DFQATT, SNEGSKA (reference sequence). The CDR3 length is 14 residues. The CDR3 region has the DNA TGCAGTGCTAGAGATGCGGGGGGCGGCAGAAGCCAGTACTTC. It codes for CSARDAGGGRSQYF.

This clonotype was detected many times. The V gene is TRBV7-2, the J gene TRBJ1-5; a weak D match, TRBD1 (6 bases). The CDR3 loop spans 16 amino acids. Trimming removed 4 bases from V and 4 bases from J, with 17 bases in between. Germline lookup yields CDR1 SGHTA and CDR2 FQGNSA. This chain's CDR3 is CASSSGPRGLNQPQHF. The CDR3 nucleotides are TGTGCCAGCAGCTCCGGTCCCCGGGGGCTAAATCAGCCCCAGCATTTT. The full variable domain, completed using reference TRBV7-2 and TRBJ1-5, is GAGVSQSPSNKVTEKGKDVELRCDPISGHTALYWYRQSLGQGLEFLIYFQGNSAPDKSGLPSDRFSAERTGGSVSTLTIQRTQQEDSAVYLCASSSGPRGLNQPQHFGDGTRLSIL.

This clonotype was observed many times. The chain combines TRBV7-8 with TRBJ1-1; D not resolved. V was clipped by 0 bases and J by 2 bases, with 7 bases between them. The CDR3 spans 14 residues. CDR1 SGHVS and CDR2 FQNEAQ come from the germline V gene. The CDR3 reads CASSLASSNTEAFF. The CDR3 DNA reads TGTGCCAGCAGCTTAGCGAGCAGCAACACTGAAGCTTTCTTT. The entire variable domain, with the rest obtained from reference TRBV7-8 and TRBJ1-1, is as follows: GAGVSQSPRYKVAKRGQDVALRCDPISGHVSLFWYQQALGQGPEFLTYFQNEAQLDKSGLPSDRFFAERPEGSVSTLKIQRTQQEDSAVYLCASSLASSNTEAFFGQGTRLTVV.

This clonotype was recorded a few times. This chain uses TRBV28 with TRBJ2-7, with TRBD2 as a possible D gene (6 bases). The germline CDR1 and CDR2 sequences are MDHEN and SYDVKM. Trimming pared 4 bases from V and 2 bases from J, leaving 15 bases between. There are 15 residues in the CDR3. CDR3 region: CASSSIGGVTYEQYF. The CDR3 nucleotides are TGTGCCAGCAGTTCCATCGGGGGAGTTACCTACGAGCAGTACTTC.

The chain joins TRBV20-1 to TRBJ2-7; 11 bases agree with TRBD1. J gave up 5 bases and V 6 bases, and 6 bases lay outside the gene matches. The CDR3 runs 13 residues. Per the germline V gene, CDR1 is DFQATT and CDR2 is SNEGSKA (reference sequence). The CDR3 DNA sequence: TGCAGTGCCCTGGACAGGGGGCCCCACGAGCAGTACTTC. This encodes CSALDRGPHEQYF.

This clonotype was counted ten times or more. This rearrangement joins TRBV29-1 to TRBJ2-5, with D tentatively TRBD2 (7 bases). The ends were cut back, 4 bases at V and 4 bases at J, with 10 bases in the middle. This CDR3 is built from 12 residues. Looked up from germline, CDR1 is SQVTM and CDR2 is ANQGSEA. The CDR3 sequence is CSVGGGLETQYF. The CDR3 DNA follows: TGCAGCGTTGGGGGGGGGCTAGAGACCCAGTACTTC.

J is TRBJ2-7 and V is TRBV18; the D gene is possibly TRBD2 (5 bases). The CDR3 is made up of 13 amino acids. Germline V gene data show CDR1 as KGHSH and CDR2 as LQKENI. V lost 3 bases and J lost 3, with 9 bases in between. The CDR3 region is CASSPGILYEQYF. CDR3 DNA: TGTGCCAGCTCACCCGGGATCCTCTACGAGCAGTACTTC. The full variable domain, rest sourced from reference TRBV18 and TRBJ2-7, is NAGVMQNPRHLVRRRGQEARLRCSPMKGHSHVYWYRQLPEEGLKFMVYLQKENIIDESGMPKERFSAEFPKEGPSILRIQQVVRGDSAAYFCASSPGILYEQYFGPGTRLTVT.

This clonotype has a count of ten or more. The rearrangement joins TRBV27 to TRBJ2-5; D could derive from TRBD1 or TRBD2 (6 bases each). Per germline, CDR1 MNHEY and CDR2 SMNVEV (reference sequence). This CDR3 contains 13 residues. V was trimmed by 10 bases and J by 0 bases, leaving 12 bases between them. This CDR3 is CATGAAYQETQYF. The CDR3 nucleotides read TGTGCCACGGGGGCAGCGTACCAAGAGACCCAGTACTTC.

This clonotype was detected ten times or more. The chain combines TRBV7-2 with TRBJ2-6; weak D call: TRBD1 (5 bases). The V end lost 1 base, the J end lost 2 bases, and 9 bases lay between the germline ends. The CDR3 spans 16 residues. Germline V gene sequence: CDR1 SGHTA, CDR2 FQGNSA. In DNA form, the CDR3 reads TGTGCCAGCAGCTTAGTATCGACAGCTGGGGCCAACGTCCTGACTTTC. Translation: CASSLVSTAGANVLTF.